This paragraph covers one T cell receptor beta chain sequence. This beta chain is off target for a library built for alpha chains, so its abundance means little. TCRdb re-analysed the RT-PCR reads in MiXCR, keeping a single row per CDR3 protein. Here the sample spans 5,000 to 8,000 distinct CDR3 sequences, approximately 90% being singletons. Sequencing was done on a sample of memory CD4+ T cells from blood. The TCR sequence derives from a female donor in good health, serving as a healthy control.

In DNA form, the CDR3 reads TGTGCCACCAGCAGAGATACTGAAGCTTTCTTT. Its translation: CATSRDTEAFF. The V call is TRBV15, the J call TRBJ1-1; D uncertain. V was pared by 0 bases and J by 5 bases, with 1 base between. CDR3 size: 11 residues. The germline V gene encodes CDR1 LNHNV and CDR2 YYDKDF (reference sequence).